Listed below are T cell receptor beta chains from one sample, sequenced in a study of blood T cells in healthy people across ages. In TCRdb, the 5' RACE reads were re-called with MiXCR into one record per CDR3 protein. The table has about 1.8 million distinct CDR3 sequences, roughly 50% seen once. The sequenced sample was blood. The receptors were gathered from a woman between 40 and 50 years old in good health. The CDR3 runs from the conserved cysteine through the conserved F or W. Fields, in order: D gene, J gene, clone size, V gene, CDR3 DNA, CDR3 protein. D genes are given only for firm matches. Size is stated for part of the rows, as once, few or many counts, or as a class when the clone is expanded.

>TRBD2|TRBJ2-1|few|TRBV25-1
TGTGCCAGCCGCGATAGCGGGGGGGCCGGAGGCAATGAGCAGTTCTTC
CASRDSGGAGGNEQFF
>TRBD1|TRBJ2-1|few|TRBV9
TGTGCCAGCAGCCGGACCGGGACAGGGGGCGATGAGCAGTTCTTC
CASSRTGTGGDEQFF
>TRBD2|TRBJ2-3|few|TRBV27
TGTGCCAGCAGGACGGGACTAGCGGGGGGAGATACGCAGTATTTT
CASRTGLAGGDTQYF
>-|TRBJ2-7|-|TRBV10-3
TGTGCCATCAGTGACCACCCCAGGGTTCTGAGGTACGAGCAGTACTTC
CAISDHPRVLRYEQYF
>-|TRBJ2-1|few|TRBV13
TGTGCCAGCAGCTTAGGCGGGCCGGGTGAGCAGTTCTTC
CASSLGGPGEQFF
>-|TRBJ1-2|-|TRBV13
TGTGCCAGCAGCCCCAATCGAGGGGGGGGACTCTATGGCTACACCTTC
CASSPNRGGGLYGYTF
>TRBD2|TRBJ2-5|-|TRBV13
TGTGCCAGCAGCCAACCGACTAGCGAAGAGACCCAGTACTTC
CASSQPTSEETQYF
>-|TRBJ2-4|-|TRBV28
TGTGCCAGCAGTTTGGGGGCCAGAAACATTCAGTACTTC
CASSLGARNIQYF
>TRBD2|TRBJ2-7|few|TRBV29-1
TGCAGCGTGGTAGCGGGAGCGTCCGGCTACGAGCAGTACTTC
CSVVAGASGYEQYF
>-|TRBJ1-2|few|TRBV10-3
TGTGCCATCAGTGGACTTGAGGACGCGGGCTATGGCTACACCTTC
CAISGLEDAGYGYTF
>-|TRBJ2-3|-|TRBV7-9
TGTGCCAGCAGCTCGAGAGAAGATGGGACAGATACGCAGTATTTT
CASSSREDGTDTQYF
>-|TRBJ2-7|-|TRBV18
TGTGCCAGCTCATCACTTAGGGACGAGCAGTACTTC
CASSSLRDEQYF
>TRBD1|TRBJ1-2|many|TRBV7-2
TGTGCCAGCAGCTTCCCGGGACAGGTCCGTGGCTACACCTTC
CASSFPGQVRGYTF
>-|TRBJ2-3|-|TRBV7-2
TGTGCCAGCAGCATGGACCCAACCGAACCAGATACGCAGTATTTT
CASSMDPTEPDTQYF
>-|TRBJ1-2|-|TRBV3-1
TGTGCCAGCAGCCTAAGGGCAGGGTCGGGGAACGGCTACACCTTC
CASSLRAGSGNGYTF
>TRBD1|TRBJ2-5|few|TRBV5-1
TGCGCCAGCAGCGGAATAGCCGGGACAGGTTCCTGGGAGACCCAGTACTTC
CASSGIAGTGSWETQYF
>TRBD2|TRBJ2-3|few|TRBV7-2
TGTGCCAGCAGCCCTAGCGGGGGGACCCCACTCGATACGCAGTATTTT
CASSPSGGTPLDTQYF
>-|TRBJ1-2|few|TRBV5-1
TGCGCCAGCAGCTTCGGCCGGGAGAGCTATGGCTACACCTTC
CASSFGRESYGYTF
>TRBD2|TRBJ2-1|few|TRBV9
TGTGCCAGCAGCGTAATAGAAGGGCTAGCGGGGAACAATGAGCAGTTCTTC
CASSVIEGLAGNNEQFF
>TRBD2|TRBJ2-5|once|TRBV4-2
TGTGCCAGCAGCCCTCAAGGGGCGGGGGGCCTCCAAGAGACCCAGTACTTC
CASSPQGAGGLQETQYF
>-|TRBJ1-5|-|TRBV4-3
TGCGCCAGCAGCCAAGAGAGCATCCGGGGGCCACAGCATTTT
CASSQESIRGPQHF
>-|TRBJ2-7|-|TRBV25-1
TGTGCCAGCAGCGGTCCTAGGAGCTCCTACGAGCAGTACTTC
CASSGPRSSYEQYF
>-|TRBJ2-7|-|TRBV20-1
TGCAGTGTATTAACGCCCGAGGGAGGCTACGAGCAGTACTTC
CSVLTPEGGYEQYF
>-|TRBJ2-5|few|TRBV7-2
TGTGCCAGCAGCTTAGTAGTGACAGAACCGCAGGAGACCCAGTACTTC
CASSLVVTEPQETQYF
>-|TRBJ1-5|-|TRBV6-5
TGTGCCAGCAGTTACTCGAGGCGGGGCCCTAGTGGAAGCAATCAGCCCCAGCATTTT
CASSYSRRGPSGSNQPQHF
>-|TRBJ2-3|-|TRBV4-3
TGCGCCAGCAGCCAAGGAGGGTGGGGCGGTTCCACAGATACGCAGTATTTT
CASSQGGWGGSTDTQYF
>TRBD1|TRBJ1-4|-|TRBV20-1
TGCAGTGCGTGGACAGGGCCAAATGAAAAACTGTTTTTT
CSAWTGPNEKLFF
>TRBD1|TRBJ2-5|few|TRBV9
TGTGCCAGCAGCGTAGTGACAGGGGGCAGGGAGACCCAGTACTTC
CASSVVTGGRETQYF
>-|TRBJ2-3|few|TRBV20-1
TGCAGTGCTAGTAGCAACCGGGACCATGGCACAGATACGCAGTATTTT
CSASSNRDHGTDTQYF
>TRBD1|TRBJ1-6|-|TRBV7-9
TGTGCCAGCAGTCACAGGGGACGCAATTCACCCCTCCACTTT
CASSHRGRNSPLHF
>-|TRBJ1-4|-|TRBV29-1
TGCAGCGTTGATTTGGTGGGTTCTCTCGATGGAAAACTGTTTTTT
CSVDLVGSLDGKLFF
>-|TRBJ2-6|-|TRBV12-3/TRBV12-4
TGTGCCAGCATCACGAGTGCTGGGGCCAACGTCCTGACTTTC
CASITSAGANVLTF
>TRBD2|TRBJ2-7|few|TRBV7-2
TGTGCCAGCAGCCCTAGGGCGGGGGGCTACGAGCAGTACTTC
CASSPRAGGYEQYF
>-|TRBJ1-6|-|TRBV5-1
TGCGCCAGCAGCTCCGCCCGGAATCCAGTTCAGGGGCCCCTCCACTTT
CASSSARNPVQGPLHF
>-|TRBJ2-7|-|TRBV5-1
TGCGCCAGCAGCCCCGGGACATCGGTGGACAAGCAGTACTTC
CASSPGTSVDKQYF
>TRBD2|TRBJ2-5|many|TRBV7-2
TGCGCCAGCAGCCCGCGGACTAGCGGGGGGGAGACCCAGTACTTC
CASSPRTSGGETQYF
>-|TRBJ1-5|few|TRBV29-1
TGCAGCGTTGCTGGGGGACTGGGGAGGGATAGCAATCAGCCCCAGCATTTT
CSVAGGLGRDSNQPQHF